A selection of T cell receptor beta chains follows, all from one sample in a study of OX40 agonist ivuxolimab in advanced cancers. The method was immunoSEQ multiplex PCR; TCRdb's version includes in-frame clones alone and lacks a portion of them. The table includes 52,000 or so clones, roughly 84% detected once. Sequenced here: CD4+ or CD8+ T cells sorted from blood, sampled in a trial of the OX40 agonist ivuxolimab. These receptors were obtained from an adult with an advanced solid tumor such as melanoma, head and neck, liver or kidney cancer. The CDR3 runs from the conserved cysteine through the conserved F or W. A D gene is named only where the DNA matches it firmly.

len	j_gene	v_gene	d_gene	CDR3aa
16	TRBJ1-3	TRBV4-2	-	CASSQEVTGPRDTIYF
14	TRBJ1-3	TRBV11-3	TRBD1	CASSLTGIGNTIYF
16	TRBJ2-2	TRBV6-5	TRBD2	CASSYLAGGPPGELFF
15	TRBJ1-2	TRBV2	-	CASSDFNQTPNGYTF
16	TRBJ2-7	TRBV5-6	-	CASSKRPAGTFYEQYF
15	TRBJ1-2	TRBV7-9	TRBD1	CASSSWDRVGYGYTF
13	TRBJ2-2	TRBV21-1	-	CASSKVGSRGAVF
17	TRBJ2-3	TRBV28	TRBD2	CASSYPGLAGNTDTQYF
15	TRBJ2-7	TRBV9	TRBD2	CASSPWGLAGNEQYF
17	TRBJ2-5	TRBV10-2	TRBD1	CASSESADRGKLETQYF
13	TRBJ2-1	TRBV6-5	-	CASNGGPYNEQFF
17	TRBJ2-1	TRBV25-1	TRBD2	CASSNERLAWGYNEQFF
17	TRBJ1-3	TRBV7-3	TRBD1	CASSRGTGPSSGNTIYF
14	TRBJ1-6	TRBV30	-	CAWSVWGPQSPLHF
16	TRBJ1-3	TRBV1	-	CTSSQPPPPAGNTIYF
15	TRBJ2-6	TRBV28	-	CASGRLSSGANVLTF
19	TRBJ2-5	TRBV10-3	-	CAISESNGPPRVRQETQYF
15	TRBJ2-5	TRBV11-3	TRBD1	CASSPGQGGRETQYF
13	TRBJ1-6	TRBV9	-	CASSVASDSPLHF
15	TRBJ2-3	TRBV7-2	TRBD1	CASSPRTGGTDTQYF
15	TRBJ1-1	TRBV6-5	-	CASSYSVNMNTEAFF
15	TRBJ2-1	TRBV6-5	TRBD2	CASSYLAGGRGEQFF
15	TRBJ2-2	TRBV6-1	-	CASLRTAMNTGELFF
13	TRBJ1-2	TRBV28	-	CASGAAPRAGYTF
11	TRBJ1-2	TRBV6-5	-	CASSYPPSHTF
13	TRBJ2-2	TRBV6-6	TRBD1	CASRQGVTGELFF
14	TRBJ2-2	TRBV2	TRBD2	CASSLAGGTGELFF
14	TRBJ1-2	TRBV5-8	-	CASSSLQGNYGYTF
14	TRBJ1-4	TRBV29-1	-	CSAGVGQRNEKLFF
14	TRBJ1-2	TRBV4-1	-	CASSQDLLTYGYTF
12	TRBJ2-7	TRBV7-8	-	CASSSKFYEQYF
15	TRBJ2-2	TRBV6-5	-	CASSPRDLPTGELFF
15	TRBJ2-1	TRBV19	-	CASSITVNSYNEQFF
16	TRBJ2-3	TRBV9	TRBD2	CASSPRLAVYTDTQYF
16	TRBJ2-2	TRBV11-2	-	CASSPAQGGGDGELFF
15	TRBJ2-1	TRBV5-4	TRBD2	CASSLAGAAGDEQFF
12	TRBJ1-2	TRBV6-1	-	CASRHRDHGYTF
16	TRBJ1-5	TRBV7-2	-	CASSRTVALQGQPQHF
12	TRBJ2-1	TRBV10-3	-	CAVSGSYNEQFF
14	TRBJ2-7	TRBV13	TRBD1	CASRDGTEYTKQYF
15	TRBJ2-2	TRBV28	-	CASSFLAPRTGELFF
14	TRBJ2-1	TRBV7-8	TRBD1	CASSFGDRYNEQFF
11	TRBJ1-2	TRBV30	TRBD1	CAGTGGSGYTF
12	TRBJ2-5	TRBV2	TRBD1	CARDRGRETQYF
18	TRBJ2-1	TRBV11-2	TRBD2	CASSRFDGSGGGYNEQFF
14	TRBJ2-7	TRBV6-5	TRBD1	CASSYYPGQVGQYF